The 32 T cell receptor beta chains below all came from one sample that was sequenced in a study of blood T cell repertoires in COVID-19. Data came from immunoSEQ multiplex PCR; TCRdb stores just in-frame clones and leaves some out. The table lists some 350,000 clones, around 82% of them singletons. The sequenced material came from peripheral blood. These receptors were obtained from a man younger than 45 with active or convalescent COVID-19.

This chain uses TRBV10-3 with TRBJ2-3, with 11 nucleotides matching TRBD2. The ends lost 8 bases at V and 1 base at J; junction bases unmatched: 5. Germline values: CDR1 ENHRY, CDR2 SYGVKD. The CDR3 consists of 15 residues. The CDR3 spells CAISSGGLGTDTQYF. Here the CDR3 DNA reads TGTGCCATCTCTAGCGGGGGGCTCGGCACAGATACGCAGTATTTT.

This chain uses TRBV19 with TRBJ1-3, with TRBD1 matching over 7 bases. This CDR3 has 15 amino acids. J gave up 0 bases and V 4 bases, and 3 bases lay outside the gene matches. Germline V gene sequence: CDR1 LNHDA, CDR2 SQIVND (reference sequence). The CDR3 sequence: CASSTRDSSGNTIYF. Written as DNA, the CDR3 is TGTGCCAGTAGTACCCGGGACAGCTCTGGAAACACCATATATTTT.

The rearrangement joins TRBV5-1 to TRBJ2-5; 9 bases are a match to TRBD2. J was trimmed by 1 base and V by 5 bases; bases with no gene match: 6. Looked up from germline, CDR1 is SGHRS and CDR2 is YFSETQ. The CDR3 is 15 amino acids. The CDR3 nucleotides are TGCGCCAGCAGGCGCGGGGGGGCCTCCCAAGAGACCCAGTACTTC. Its translation: CASRRGGASQETQYF.

V gene TRBV19 combines with J gene TRBJ2-1; 12 nucleotides match TRBD2. Germline V gene data show CDR1 as LNHDA and CDR2 as SQIVND (reference sequence). V lost 4 bases and J lost 4; bases outside the gene matches: 14. CDR3 length: 19 residues. CDR3 in DNA: TGTGCCAGTAGTACCCTATCCCCGGGACTAGCGGGTGGGTACAATGAGCAGTTCTTC. Translated, it gives CASSTLSPGLAGGYNEQFF.

This clone was found once. The rearrangement links TRBV15 to TRBJ1-2; D is undetermined. This CDR3 is built from 14 residues. V was clipped by 0 bases and J by 4 bases, with 9 bases between them. Germline lookup yields CDR1 LNHNV and CDR2 YYDKDF (reference sequence). The DNA of the CDR3 is TGTGCCACCAGCAGAGACAGGAATTCCTATGGCTACACCTTC. Encoded protein: CATSRDRNSYGYTF.

This chain joins TRBV5-1 and TRBJ2-5, with TRBD2 matching 7 bases. The CDR3 length is 13 residues. Germline lookup yields CDR1 SGHRS and CDR2 YFSETQ. V trimming: 7 bases; J trimming: 3 bases; junction bases outside the gene matches: 6. CDR3 in DNA: TGCGCCAGCTTGCCCGGGGGGAAAGAGACCCAGTACTTC. Amino acid sequence: CASLPGGKETQYF.

The chain carries TRBV28 and TRBJ2-7; TRBD2 might be the D (6 bases). CDR1 and CDR2 (germline): MDHEN, SYDVKM. The CDR3 covers 15 residues. V dropped 0 bases and J dropped 2 bases, with 11 bases sitting between them. The CDR3 DNA reads TGTGCCAGCAGTTTATGGGGGGACTTACCCTACGAGCAGTACTTC. This encodes CASSLWGDLPYEQYF.

V gene TRBV6-5 combines with J gene TRBJ2-1, with TRBD2 as a possible D gene (5 bases). CDR1 is MNHEY and CDR2 is SVGAGI in the germline V gene. This CDR3 has 13 amino acids. Trimming removed 4 bases at V and 15 bases at J, with 19 bases between. Here the CDR3 DNA reads TGTGCCAGCAGTTCACCCCCGGGCTGGAGGCGGTTCTTC. Its protein is CASSSPPGWRRFF.

V gene TRBV4-2 combines with J gene TRBJ2-7, with 8 nucleotides matching TRBD1. Looked up from germline, CDR1 is LGHNA and CDR2 is YNFKEQ. CDR3 size: 18 residues. V lost 0 bases to trimming and J lost 2 bases; unmatched junction nucleotides: 12. DNA of the CDR3: TGTGCCAGCAGCCAAGAAGTAGCACCCGGGACAGGCGCCTACGAGCAGTACTTC. Its protein product is CASSQEVAPGTGAYEQYF.

CDR3 protein: CASSESWAGGYTQYF. The CDR3 DNA reads as TGTGCCAGCAGTGAATCTTGGGCGGGGGGGTATACGCAGTATTTT. V gene TRBV6-1 combines with J gene TRBJ2-3; TRBD2 aligns across 9 bases. Germline assignment: CDR1 MNHNS and CDR2 SASEGT. This CDR3 comprises 15 residues. V trimming: 2 bases; J trimming: 7 bases; junction bases outside the gene matches: 7.

The chain employs TRBV7-2 and TRBJ2-2; the D gene is possibly TRBD2 (5 bases). The germline V gene encodes CDR1 SGHTA and CDR2 FQGNSA. The V end lost 4 bases, the J end lost 5 bases, and 11 bases lay between the germline ends. The CDR3 has 14 amino acids. The CDR3 region is CASSSWRFTGELFF. CDR3 DNA sequence: TGTGCCAGCAGCTCGTGGAGGTTTACCGGGGAGCTGTTTTTT.

The chain couples TRBV11-2 to TRBJ2-1; 10 nucleotides agree with TRBD2. Looked up from germline, CDR1 is SGHAT and CDR2 is FQNNGV. V gave up 5 bases and J gave up 9 bases; unmatched junction bases: 10. This CDR3 is 15 amino acids long. The CDR3 loop is CASSPTSGKRAEQFF. The CDR3 DNA is TGTGCCAGCAGCCCCACTAGCGGGAAAAGGGCTGAGCAGTTCTTC.

V and J are TRBV6-1 and TRBJ1-2; D is possibly TRBD1 (6 bases). V lost 1 base to trimming and J lost 5 bases, with 8 bases between them. The germline V gene has CDR1 MNHNS and CDR2 SASEGT. The CDR3 consists of 13 residues. The CDR3 spells CASSEGTEYGYTF. The CDR3 coding sequence is TGTGCCAGCAGTGAAGGGACAGAATATGGCTACACCTTC.

This clone was recorded once. V is TRBV7-9 and J is TRBJ2-1, with TRBD1 matching 7 bases. Germline trimming cut 1 base from V and 5 bases from J; bases unmatched to any gene: 11. This CDR3 is 17 amino acids long. Germline V gives CDR1 SEHNR, CDR2 FQNEAQ (reference sequence). The CDR3 bases are TGTGCCAGCAGCTTAGTGGACAGGACCATCACAAACAATGAGCAGTTCTTC. Translated, it gives CASSLVDRTITNNEQFF.

In DNA, the CDR3 is TGTGCCAGCCGAACTCGGGACAGCTTTAGAGCTTTCTTT. This encodes CASRTRDSFRAFF. The gene calls are TRBV12-3 or TRBV12-4 and TRBJ1-1; 7 nucleotides match TRBD1. The CDR3 is 13 residues long. With 8 bases clipped from V and 10 bases from J, the junction kept 13 bases outside the gene matches.

This sequence joins TRBV11-2 and TRBJ2-3; TRBD2 matches 9 bases. Germline assignment: CDR1 SGHAT and CDR2 FQNNGV. The CDR3 runs to 18 residues. The V gene end was trimmed by 0 bases and the J gene end by 5 bases; junction bases not matched to a gene: 12. CDR3 loop: CASSLDHWAGGHRDTQYF. The CDR3 region has the DNA TGTGCCAGCAGCTTAGATCATTGGGCGGGGGGGCATAGAGATACGCAGTATTTT.

The chain has TRBV25-1 and TRBJ2-7, with 11 bases aligning to TRBD1. The CDR3 is made up of 14 amino acids. CDR1 and CDR2 (germline): MGHDK, SYGVNS. Trimming took 5 bases from V and 3 from J; bases not matched to a gene: 3. The CDR3 loop is CASSYGTGGYEQYF. For the CDR3, the DNA is TGTGCCAGCAGTTACGGGACAGGGGGCTACGAGCAGTACTTC.

The chain joins TRBV29-1 to TRBJ2-3, with TRBD1 identical over 7 bases. Trimming removed 1 base from V and 4 bases from J; junction bases left unmatched: 2. The CDR3 has 13 amino acids. Germline CDR1 is SQVTM and CDR2 is ANQGSEA. The CDR3 reads CSVEGDRPDTQYF. The CDR3 nucleotides read TGCAGCGTTGAAGGGGACAGACCAGATACGCAGTATTTT.

V gene TRBV27 combines with J gene TRBJ2-7; TRBD1 might be the D (5 bases). The CDR3 has 14 amino acids. Trimming pared 3 bases from V and 3 bases from J, leaving 12 bases between. CDR1 and CDR2 (germline): MNHEY, SMNVEV (reference sequence). CDR3 residues: CASSFQGSYYEQYF. CDR3 sequence (DNA): TGTGCCAGCAGTTTCCAGGGTTCTTACTACGAGCAGTACTTC.

This clone was seen more than once but under ten times. This rearrangement joins TRBV11-3 to TRBJ1-1; no definite D call. V shed 5 bases and J shed 2 bases, with 9 bases lying between them. Germline V gene lookup returns CDR1 SGHNT and CDR2 YENEEA. The CDR3 consists of 13 residues. This CDR3 is CASSHRFNTEAFF. CDR3 bases: TGTGCCAGCAGCCATCGGTTCAACACTGAAGCTTTCTTT.

This clone was recorded once. The gene calls are TRBV7-2 and TRBJ2-6; no clear D gene. Trimming pared 7 bases from V and 0 bases from J, leaving 10 bases between. Per the germline V gene, CDR1 is SGHTA and CDR2 is FQGNSA. The CDR3 is 15 amino acids. The CDR3 region has the DNA TGTGCCAGCACCCAGGCGTTCTCTGGGGCCAACGTCCTGACTTTC. It specifies CASTQAFSGANVLTF.

The chain links TRBV7-2 to TRBJ2-3; tentative D call: TRBD1 (6 bases). The germline gives CDR1 SGHTA, CDR2 FQGNSA. CDR3 length equals 16 residues. V was pared by 1 base and J by 4 bases, with 15 bases between. The chain's CDR3 is CASSLGPRGSSDTQYF. The CDR3 DNA reads TGTGCCAGCAGCTTAGGTCCTAGGGGGTCATCAGATACGCAGTATTTT.

The chain couples TRBV6-5 to TRBJ1-3, with a weak D call TRBD1 (6 bases). CDR1 is MNHEY, CDR2 SVGAGI, per germline. The CDR3 is 15 residues long. Trimming stripped 0 bases from V and 4 bases from J, with 10 bases between. The CDR3, as DNA: TGTGCCAGCAGTTACTCAGATGGGGGCGGAAACACCATATATTTT. It codes for CASSYSDGGGNTIYF.

The V gene is TRBV2, the J gene TRBJ2-7; possibly TRBD1 for D (6 bases). The CDR3 totals 13 residues. The V and J ends lost 8 bases and 9 bases respectively, with 20 bases between them. Germline V gene sequence: CDR1 SNHLY, CDR2 FYNNEI. Here the CDR3 DNA reads TGTGCCAGCTCCGGGTGGCGCGAGGGGGTGCAGTACTTC. It encodes CASSGWREGVQYF.

This clone was seen only once. The chain employs TRBV30 and TRBJ1-5, with a possible D match to TRBD1 (6 bases). Germline CDR1 and CDR2: GTSNPN and SVGIG (reference sequence). The CDR3 totals 13 residues. The ends were cut back, 3 bases at V and 1 base at J, with 7 bases in the middle. CDR3 region: CAWRDSSNQPQHF. The CDR3 region has the DNA TGTGCCTGGAGGGACAGCAGCAATCAGCCCCAGCATTTT.

The V and J genes are TRBV6-5 and TRBJ1-1, with D perhaps matching TRBD1 (5 bases). CDR3 length: 13 amino acids. CDR1 is MNHEY and CDR2 is SVGAGI in the germline V gene. Between the trimmed V and J ends, which lost 7 bases and 4 bases, there was a span of 13 bases. CDR3 bases: TGTGCCAGCAATTCCAGGGCCAGCACTGAAGCTTTCTTT. Translation: CASNSRASTEAFF.

J is TRBJ1-5 and V is TRBV9; 8 nucleotides match TRBD1. J gave up 0 bases and V 1 base, and 9 bases lay outside the gene matches. The length of the CDR3 is 18 residues. From germline, CDR1 is SGDLS and CDR2 YYNGEE. CDR3 region: CASSVHRGESNSNQPQHF. The CDR3 DNA reads as TGTGCCAGCAGCGTACACAGGGGGGAATCCAATAGCAATCAGCCCCAGCATTTT.

The chain links TRBV27 to TRBJ1-2, with D perhaps TRBD1 (6 bases). V shed 5 bases and J shed 8 bases, with 12 bases lying between them. The CDR3 length is 12 residues. Germline-derived CDR1 and CDR2 are MNHEY and SMNVEV (reference sequence). The DNA of the CDR3 is TGTGCCAGCAGTAGGGGGGGGCTAGGCTACACCTTC. Protein sequence: CASSRGGLGYTF.

The chain has TRBV30 and TRBJ1-2; TRBD1 is a possible D gene (5 bases). The CDR3 covers 14 residues. Germline V gene sequence: CDR1 GTSNPN, CDR2 SVGIG (reference sequence). V was pared by 5 bases and J by 7 bases, with 20 bases between. The CDR3 coding sequence is TGTGCCTGGGGGGCCGGAGGTTGGACTGGTGGCTACACCTTC. Encoded protein: CAWGAGGWTGGYTF.

CDR3 bases: TGTGCCAGCAGTCGGGGTGGTGGCTACACCTTC. It encodes CASSRGGGYTF. The chain couples TRBV6-5 to TRBJ1-2; D is unresolved. Germline V gene sequence: CDR1 MNHEY, CDR2 SVGAGI. This CDR3 has 11 amino acids. The ends were cut back, 5 bases at V and 7 bases at J, with 8 bases in the middle.

The gene calls are TRBV7-6 and TRBJ2-5; D gene ambiguous. Trimming removed 0 bases from V and 5 bases from J, with 7 bases in between. The CDR3 has 13 amino acids. The germline CDR1 and CDR2 sequences are SGHVS and FNYEAQ. The CDR3 bases are TGTGCCAGCAGCTTAGCCCCCCGGGAGACCCAGTACTTC. Its translation: CASSLAPRETQYF.

The chain combines TRBV7-6 with TRBJ1-4, with TRBD1 matching 8 bases. Germline trimming cut 3 bases from V and 0 bases from J; bases unmatched to any gene: 12. The CDR3 length is 19 residues. The V gene's germline CDR1 is SGHVS and CDR2 FNYEAQ. CDR3 sequence (DNA): TGTGCCAGCAGCTTCTCTCCGACAGGGGCGGTTGCAACTAATGAAAAACTGTTTTTT. This encodes CASSFSPTGAVATNEKLFF.